The 12 T cell receptor beta chains below were found in one sample sequenced in a study of blood T cell repertoires in COVID-19. Clones were sequenced by immunoSEQ multiplex PCR, and TCRdb holds only the in-frame ones, with some missing. The sample has about 100,000 clones; 80% to 90% are singletons. The material sequenced was peripheral blood. The receptors shown here come from a man older than 75 with acute or convalescent COVID-19.

The chain joins TRBV9 to TRBJ2-5, with D possibly being TRBD1 (5 bases). This CDR3 comprises 15 residues. Between the trimmed V and J ends, which lost 0 bases and 9 bases, there was a span of 18 bases. CDR1 is SGDLS and CDR2 is YYNGEE in the germline V gene. The CDR3 protein is CASSVGVGVGGPQYF. In DNA form, the CDR3 reads TGTGCCAGCAGCGTAGGAGTAGGGGTTGGTGGGCCCCAGTACTTC.

The chain carries TRBV6-5 and TRBJ1-4; TRBD1 aligns across 12 bases. In germline, CDR1 is MNHEY, CDR2 SVGAGI. The CDR3 is 15 residues long. Trimming at V came to 6 bases and at J to 5 bases, leaving 4 bases not matched to a gene. This chain's CDR3 is CASSPGQGANEKLFF. The CDR3 bases are TGTGCCAGCAGCCCGGGACAGGGGGCAAATGAAAAACTGTTTTTT.

The rearrangement joins TRBV20-1 to TRBJ1-2, with 9 nucleotides matching TRBD1. Germline values: CDR1 DFQATT, CDR2 SNEGSKA (reference sequence). Trimming took 3 bases from V and 4 from J; bases not matched to a gene: 6. The CDR3 is 14 amino acids. In DNA form, the CDR3 reads TGCAGTGCTAGTTACTTGACAGGGGGCTATGGCTACACCTTC. This translates into CSASYLTGGYGYTF.

In this sample, this clone turned up a few times. J is TRBJ2-7 and V is TRBV11-3; 9 nucleotides agree with TRBD1. The germline gives CDR1 SGHNT, CDR2 YENEEA. The CDR3 loop spans 15 amino acids. Trimming at V came to 5 bases and at J to 0 bases, leaving 5 bases not matched to a gene. CDR3 DNA: TGTGCCAGCAGCCCGGACAGGGGACGCTCCTACGAGCAGTACTTC. Translated, it gives CASSPDRGRSYEQYF.

The V gene is TRBV29-1, the J gene TRBJ1-1; TRBD1 is a possible D gene (5 bases). The germline V and J ends were trimmed by 7 bases and 4 bases, with 10 bases remaining between them. Germline assignment: CDR1 SQVTM and CDR2 ANQGSEA. This CDR3 comprises 11 residues. CDR3 DNA sequence: TGCAGCGGTCGCGGGGGCACTGAAGCTTTCTTT. Its translation: CSGRGGTEAFF.

This sequence joins TRBV6-2 or TRBV6-3 and TRBJ2-7, with a weak D call TRBD2 (6 bases). Trimming removed 3 bases at V and 3 bases at J, with 12 bases between. Germline V gene sequence: CDR1 MNHEY, CDR2 SVGEGT. The CDR3 sequence is 14 residues long. The chain's CDR3 is CASSYGGFLYEQYF. The CDR3 DNA reads TGTGCCAGCAGTTATGGGGGGTTTCTCTACGAGCAGTACTTC.

This clone has a single count. In DNA form, the CDR3 reads TGTGCCAGCGGACAGGGGAACCGCTATGGCTACACCTTC. Protein: CASGQGNRYGYTF. V gene TRBV7-2 combines with J gene TRBJ1-2; the match to TRBD1 covers 9 bases. CDR3 size: 13 residues. V was pared by 8 bases and J by 4 bases, with 5 bases of the junction left unmatched. The germline gives CDR1 SGHTA, CDR2 FQGNSA.

The rearrangement links TRBV28 to TRBJ2-3, with 8 bases fitting TRBD1. V trimming: 5 bases; J trimming: 6 bases; junction bases outside the gene matches: 4. This CDR3 has 13 amino acids. The germline V gene has CDR1 MDHEN and CDR2 SYDVKM. The CDR3 DNA sequence: TGTGCCAGCAGTCCAGGGGGCCCCGATACGCAGTATTTT. It codes for CASSPGGPDTQYF.

This clone was observed once. The chain recombines TRBV2 with TRBJ2-2; TRBD2 aligns across 7 bases. Germline V CDR1 and CDR2: SNHLY, FYNNEI. The CDR3 loop spans 14 amino acids. J gave up 4 bases and V 6 bases, and 5 bases lay outside the gene matches. The DNA for the CDR3 is TGTGCCAGCAGGGGTAGCGGGCCCACCGGGGAGCTGTTTTTT. This gives the protein CASRGSGPTGELFF.

This CDR3 reads CASRSTGGGPSGNTIYF. As DNA, the CDR3 is TGTGCCAGCAGATCTACAGGAGGGGGCCCCTCTGGAAACACCATATATTTT. The chain combines TRBV28 with TRBJ1-3, with 7 bases lining up with TRBD1. CDR1 MDHEN and CDR2 SYDVKM come from the germline V gene. The junction had 11 bases not matched to a gene; V was cut back by 6 bases and J by 0 bases. This CDR3 is 17 amino acids long.

The chain uses TRBV7-9 and TRBJ2-7; 11 nucleotides match TRBD2. Losses at the gene ends were 6 bases for V and 3 bases for J; bases not matched to a gene: 10. The CDR3 spans 16 residues. CDR1 is SEHNR, CDR2 FQNEAQ, per germline (reference sequence). This CDR3 is CASSSIGTSGDYEQYF. Here the CDR3 DNA reads TGTGCCAGCAGTTCGATCGGGACTAGCGGTGACTACGAGCAGTACTTC.

This sequence joins TRBV6-5 and TRBJ2-2, with 9 nucleotides matching TRBD1. This CDR3 region has 13 residues. Germline V gene lookup returns CDR1 MNHEY and CDR2 SVGAGI. J was trimmed by 6 bases and V by 5 bases; bases with no gene match: 1. The CDR3 is CASSRQGAGELFF. CDR3 nucleotides: TGTGCCAGCAGTCGACAGGGGGCCGGGGAGCTGTTTTTT.